The source of this TCR beta chain is a study of T cell responses to AZD1222 COVID-19 vaccine. TCRdb keeps only in-frame clones here, not all; method: immunoSEQ multiplex PCR. The table records roughly 120,000 clones, about 90% of them present only once. This clone has more than one count but fewer than ten. The CDR3 length is 12 residues. CDR1 and CDR2 from the germline V gene are MNHNY and SVGAGI (reference sequence). V gave up 2 bases and J gave up 8 bases, with 9 bases separating them. The rearrangement joins TRBV6-6 to TRBJ1-1, with D perhaps TRBD1 (5 bases). The source is an adult in good health. The sample here was peripheral blood, taken on day 0 of AZD1222 vaccination. CDR3 loop: CASSYRQPEAFF. Here the CDR3 DNA reads TGTGCCAGCAGTTACCGACAGCCAGAAGCTTTCTTT.